This T cell receptor beta chain was identified during a study of CD8+ T cells in alopecia areata. Remarks on this clone: Its antigen remains unknown.

Treatment here: oral pan-JAK inhibitor, 5-10 mg twice daily. Peripheral blood samples and lesional scalp punch biopsies were obtained from alopecia areata patients. RNA extraction was followed by reverse transcription into cDNA, which acted as the sequencing template. TCRdb keeps only in-frame clones here, not all; method: immunoSEQ multiplex PCR. Among 95,000 to 100,000 clones, 55% to 75% were seen once, and the ten largest hold about 17%. Findings and caveats of the study: For lesional scalp, especially alopecia totalis/universalis, clonality was higher than in normal scalp.

The germline V gene has CDR1 SGDLS and CDR2 YYNGEE. CDR3 length: 15 amino acids. The V end lost 0 bases, the J end lost 5 bases, and 15 bases lay between the germline ends. This specimen consisted of CD8+ T cells sorted from blood, obtained at roughly week 58, from a patient treated with tofacitinib. The chain couples TRBV9 to TRBJ2-7; D might be TRBD2 (7 bases). This TCR was sampled from a human donor with alopecia areata. CDR3 amino acids: CASSVGSGGPDEQYF. The CDR3 coding sequence is TGTGCCAGCAGCGTAGGTTCCGGGGGGCCGGACGAGCAGTACTTC.